Below, 9 T cell receptor beta chains from the same sample are listed, as sequenced in a study of identical twins. TCRdb called the 5' RACE reads again in MiXCR, with one record for every CDR3 protein. There are roughly 250,000 distinct CDR3 sequences in the sample; approximately 7.3% occur only once, and less than 6.5% lies in the top ten. Separately, the same data were catalogued under a study of yellow fever vaccine responses in identical twins.

The specimen sequenced was CD8+ T cells sorted from blood. The source is a woman aged 18-35 years in good health.

In its sample, this clonotype was seen a few times. V gene TRBV20-1 combines with J gene TRBJ2-3, with 10 bases matching TRBD2. This CDR3 has 14 residues. V was clipped by 5 bases and J by 5 bases; unmatched bases: 7. The germline gives CDR1 DFQATT, CDR2 SNEGSKA (reference sequence). CDR3 residues: CSAELAGWGDTQYF. CDR3 DNA: TGCAGTGCTGAACTAGCGGGATGGGGAGATACGCAGTATTTT.

V gene TRBV27 combines with J gene TRBJ1-1; D not certain. V lost 5 bases to trimming and J lost 3 bases, with 13 bases between them. The CDR3 spans 14 residues. CDR1 and CDR2 (germline): MNHEY, SMNVEV (reference sequence). This CDR3 is CASSQTQLYTEAFF. DNA for the CDR3: TGTGCCAGCAGTCAAACACAACTCTACACTGAAGCTTTCTTT.

This clonotype was picked up a small number of times. In nucleotides, the CDR3 is TGTGCCAGCAGTCCGGGACAGACTAACCGGGAGCAGTACTTC. Translated: CASSPGQTNREQYF. The chain is built from TRBV11-2 and TRBJ2-7; 7 nucleotides agree with TRBD1. The CDR3 loop spans 14 amino acids. Germline CDR1 and CDR2: SGHAT and FQNNGV. Unmatched junction bases numbered 12, after V lost 6 bases and J lost 7 bases.

This clonotype was detected only a few times. V and J are TRBV5-5 and TRBJ2-7; D tentatively reads TRBD1 or TRBD2 (5 bases each). CDR1 and CDR2 (germline): SGHKS, YYEKEE (reference sequence). The CDR3 consists of 17 residues. Trimming took 1 base from V and 0 from J, leaving 17 bases between them. CDR3 in DNA: TGTGCCAGCAGCTTGTACAGGTCTCCTGAGGGCTCCTACGAGCAGTACTTC. This gives the protein CASSLYRSPEGSYEQYF.

In its sample, this clonotype was seen a few times. The rearrangement uses TRBV4-1 and TRBJ2-7; D is tentatively TRBD1 or TRBD2 (5 bases each). This CDR3 is 15 amino acids long. Germline CDR1 is MGHRA and CDR2 is YSYEKL. V gave up 1 base and J gave up 7 bases, with 17 bases separating them. The CDR3, as DNA: TGCGCCAGCAGCCAAGGTCCGGGGCCCGGCAGGGAGCAGTACGTC. Translating gives CASSQGPGPGREQYV.

There are many counts of this clonotype. The chain carries TRBV2 and TRBJ2-7; D gene unclear. Trimming stripped 8 bases from V and 2 bases from J, with 19 bases between. Germline lookup yields CDR1 SNHLY and CDR2 FYNNEI. CDR3 length equals 15 residues. CDR3 region: CASCPPHDRAYEQYF. In DNA form, the CDR3 reads TGTGCCAGCTGCCCCCCCCACGACCGAGCCTACGAGCAGTACTTC.

This clonotype has at least ten counts. The chain is built from TRBV4-1 and TRBJ2-1; D remains ambiguous. With 1 base removed from V and 7 bases from J, the gap between germline ends came to 17 bases. Germline loops: CDR1 MGHRA, CDR2 YSYEKL. This CDR3 spans 16 amino acids. The CDR3 reads CASSQGSGSLSNEQFF. CDR3 DNA: TGCGCCAGCAGCCAAGGATCTGGGTCCCTGTCTAATGAGCAGTTCTTC.

This clonotype was detected a few times. The chain recombines TRBV5-8 with TRBJ2-7; TRBD1 agrees at 10 bases. This CDR3 contains 14 residues. V was clipped by 3 bases and J by 2 bases; unmatched bases: 2. Germline assignment: CDR1 SGHTS and CDR2 YDEGEE. This chain's CDR3 is CASSWGTGAYEQYF. Written as DNA, the CDR3 is TGTGCCAGCAGCTGGGGGACAGGGGCCTACGAGCAGTACTTC.

J is TRBJ2-1 and V is TRBV15; 9 bases are shared with TRBD2. The CDR3 extends over 17 amino acids. The junction had 15 bases not matched to a gene; V was cut back by 6 bases and J by 6 bases. In germline, CDR1 is LNHNV, CDR2 YYDKDF (reference sequence). Written as DNA, the CDR3 is TGTGCCACCAGAACCACGATTAGCGGGAGAGGGTCCAATGAGCAGTTCTTC. Translated, it gives CATRTTISGRGSNEQFF.